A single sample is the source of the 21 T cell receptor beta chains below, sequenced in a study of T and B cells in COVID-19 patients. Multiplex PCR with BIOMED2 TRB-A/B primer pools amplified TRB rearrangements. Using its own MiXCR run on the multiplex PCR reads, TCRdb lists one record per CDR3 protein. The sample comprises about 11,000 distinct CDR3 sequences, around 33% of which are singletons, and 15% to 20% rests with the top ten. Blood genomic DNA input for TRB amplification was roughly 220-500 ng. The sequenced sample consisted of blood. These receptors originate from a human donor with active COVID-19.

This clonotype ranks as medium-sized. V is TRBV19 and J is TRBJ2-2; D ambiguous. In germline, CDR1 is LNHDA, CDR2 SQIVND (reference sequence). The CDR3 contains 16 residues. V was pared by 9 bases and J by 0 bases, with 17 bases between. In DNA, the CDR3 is TGTGCCAGCTCGCGGTCATTCCCCCCGAACACCGGGGAGCTGTTTTTT. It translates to CASSRSFPPNTGELFF.

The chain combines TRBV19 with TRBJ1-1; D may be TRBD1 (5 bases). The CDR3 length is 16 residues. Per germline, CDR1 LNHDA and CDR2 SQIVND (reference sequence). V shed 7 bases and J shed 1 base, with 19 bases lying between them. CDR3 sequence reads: CASIAGLAGTNTEAFF. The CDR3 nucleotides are TGTGCCAGTATTGCGGGACTAGCGGGGACGAACACTGAAGCTTTCTTT.

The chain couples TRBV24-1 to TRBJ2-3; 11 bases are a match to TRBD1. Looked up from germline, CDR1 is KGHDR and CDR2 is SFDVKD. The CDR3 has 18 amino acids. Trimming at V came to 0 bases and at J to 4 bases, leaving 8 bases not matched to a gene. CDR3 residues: CATSDLQGQGAVADTQYF. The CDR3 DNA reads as TGTGCCACCAGTGATTTGCAAGGACAGGGGGCAGTCGCAGATACGCAGTATTTT.

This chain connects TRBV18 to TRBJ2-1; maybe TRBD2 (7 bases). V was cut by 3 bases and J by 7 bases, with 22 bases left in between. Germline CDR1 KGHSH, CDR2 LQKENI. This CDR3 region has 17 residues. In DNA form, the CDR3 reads TGTGCCAGCTCACCGCCAATCGGGGGGCCGGTTGGGAATGAGCAGTTCTTC. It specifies CASSPPIGGPVGNEQFF.

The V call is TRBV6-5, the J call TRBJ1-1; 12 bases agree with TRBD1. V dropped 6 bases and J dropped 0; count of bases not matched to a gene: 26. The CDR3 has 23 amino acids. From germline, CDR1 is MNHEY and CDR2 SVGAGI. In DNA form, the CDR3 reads TGTGCCAGCAGCCGACGCCCCAGCCCGGGACAGGGGGCCCTAATCAGCTTGAACACTGAAGCTTTCTTT. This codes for CASSRRPSPGQGALISLNTEAFF.

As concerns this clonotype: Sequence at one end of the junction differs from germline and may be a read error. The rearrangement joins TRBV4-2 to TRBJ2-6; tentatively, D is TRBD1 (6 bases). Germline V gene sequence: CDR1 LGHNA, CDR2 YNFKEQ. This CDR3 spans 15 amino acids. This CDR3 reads CASSYRVSGANVLTF. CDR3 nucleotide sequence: TGCGCCAGCAGCTACAGGGTCTCTGGGGCCAACGTCCTGACTTTC.

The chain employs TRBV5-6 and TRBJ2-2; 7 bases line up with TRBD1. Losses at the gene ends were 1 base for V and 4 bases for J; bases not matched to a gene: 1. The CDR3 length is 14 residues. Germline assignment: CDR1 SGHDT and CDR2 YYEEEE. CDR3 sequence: CASSLSGGTGELFF. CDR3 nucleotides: TGTGCCAGCAGCTTGTCAGGGGGCACCGGGGAGCTGTTTTTT.

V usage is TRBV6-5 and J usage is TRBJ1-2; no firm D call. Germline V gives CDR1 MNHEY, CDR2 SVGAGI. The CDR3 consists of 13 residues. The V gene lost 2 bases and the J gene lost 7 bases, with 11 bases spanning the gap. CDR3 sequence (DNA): TGTGCCAGCAGTTACCGACAAGCTCCTGGCTACACCTTC. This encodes CASSYRQAPGYTF.

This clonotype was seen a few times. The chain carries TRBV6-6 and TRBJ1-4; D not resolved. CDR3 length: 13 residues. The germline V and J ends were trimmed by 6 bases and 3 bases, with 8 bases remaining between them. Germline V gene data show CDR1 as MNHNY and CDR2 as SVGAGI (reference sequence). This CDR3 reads CASSGLANEKLFF. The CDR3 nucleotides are TGTGCCAGCAGCGGACTGGCTAATGAAAAACTGTTTTTT.

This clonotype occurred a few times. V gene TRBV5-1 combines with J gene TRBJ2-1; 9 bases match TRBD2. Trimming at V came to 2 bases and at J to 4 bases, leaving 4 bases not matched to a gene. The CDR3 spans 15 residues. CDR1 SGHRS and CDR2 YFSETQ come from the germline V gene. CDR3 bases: TGCGCCAGCAGCTTAAGCGGGGGGACTTACAATGAGCAGTTCTTC. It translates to CASSLSGGTYNEQFF.

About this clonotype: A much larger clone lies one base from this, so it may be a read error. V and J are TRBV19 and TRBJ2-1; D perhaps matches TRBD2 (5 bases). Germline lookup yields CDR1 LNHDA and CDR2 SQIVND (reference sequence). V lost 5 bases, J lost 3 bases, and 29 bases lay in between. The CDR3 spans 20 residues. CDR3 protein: CASSRFTPSDASTSYNEQFF. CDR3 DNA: TGTGCCAGTAGTCGTTTCACCCCAAGTGATGCTAGCACTAGCTACAATGAGCAGTTCTTC.

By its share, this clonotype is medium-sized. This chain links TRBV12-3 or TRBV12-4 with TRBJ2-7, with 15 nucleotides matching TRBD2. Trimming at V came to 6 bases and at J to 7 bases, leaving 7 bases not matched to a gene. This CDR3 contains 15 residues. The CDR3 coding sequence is TGTGCCAGCAGCCGGACTAGCGGGGGGGCTCGGGAGCAGTACTTC. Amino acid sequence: CASSRTSGGAREQYF.

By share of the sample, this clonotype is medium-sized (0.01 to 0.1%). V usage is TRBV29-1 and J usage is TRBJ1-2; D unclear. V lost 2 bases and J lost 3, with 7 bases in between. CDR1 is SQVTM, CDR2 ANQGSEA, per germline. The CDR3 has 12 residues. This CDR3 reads CSVEQADYGYTF. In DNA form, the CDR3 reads TGCAGCGTTGAACAGGCGGACTATGGCTACACCTTC.

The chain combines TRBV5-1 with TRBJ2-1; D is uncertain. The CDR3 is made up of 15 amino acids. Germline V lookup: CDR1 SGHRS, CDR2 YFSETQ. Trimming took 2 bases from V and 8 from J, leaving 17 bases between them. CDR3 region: CASSFGRPFVDEQFF. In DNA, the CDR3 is TGCGCCAGCAGCTTTGGCAGACCCTTTGTCGATGAGCAGTTCTTC.

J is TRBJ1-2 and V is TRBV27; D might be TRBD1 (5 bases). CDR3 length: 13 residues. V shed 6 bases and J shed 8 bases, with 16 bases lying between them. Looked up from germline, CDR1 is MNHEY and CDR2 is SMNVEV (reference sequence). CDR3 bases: TGTGCCAGCAGCCCCGCAGGGCCTGGGGGCTACACCTTC. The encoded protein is CASSPAGPGGYTF.

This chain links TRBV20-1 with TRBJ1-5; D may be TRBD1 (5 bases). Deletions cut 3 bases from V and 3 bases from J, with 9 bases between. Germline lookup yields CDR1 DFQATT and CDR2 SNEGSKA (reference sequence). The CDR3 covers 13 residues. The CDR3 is CSASEGINQPQHF. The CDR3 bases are TGCAGTGCTAGCGAGGGGATCAATCAGCCCCAGCATTTT.

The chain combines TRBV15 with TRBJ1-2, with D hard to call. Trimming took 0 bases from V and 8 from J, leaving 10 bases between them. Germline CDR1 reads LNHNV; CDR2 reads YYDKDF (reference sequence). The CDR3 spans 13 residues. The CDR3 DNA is TGTGCCACCAGCAGAGATCGGGCGGGCGGCTACACCTTC. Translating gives CATSRDRAGGYTF.

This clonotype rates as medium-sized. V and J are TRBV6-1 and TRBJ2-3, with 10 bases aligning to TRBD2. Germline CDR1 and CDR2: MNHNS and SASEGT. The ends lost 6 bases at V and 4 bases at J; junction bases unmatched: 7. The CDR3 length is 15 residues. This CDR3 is CASRASGGGADTQYF. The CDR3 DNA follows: TGTGCCAGCAGGGCTAGCGGGGGAGGCGCAGATACGCAGTATTTT.

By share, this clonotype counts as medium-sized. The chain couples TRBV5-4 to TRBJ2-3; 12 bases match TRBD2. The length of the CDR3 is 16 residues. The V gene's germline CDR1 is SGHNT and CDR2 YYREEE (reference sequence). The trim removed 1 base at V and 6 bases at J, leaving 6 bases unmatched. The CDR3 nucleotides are TGTGCCAGCAGCTTGCGGCTAGCGGGGGGGCAGGATACGCAGTATTTT. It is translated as CASSLRLAGGQDTQYF. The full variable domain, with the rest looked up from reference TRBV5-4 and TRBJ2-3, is ETGVTQSPTHLIKTRGQQVTLRCSSQSGHNTVSWYQQALGQGPQFIFQYYREEENGRGNFPPRFSGLQFPNYSSELNVNALELDDSALYLCASSLRLAGGQDTQYFGPGTRLTVL.

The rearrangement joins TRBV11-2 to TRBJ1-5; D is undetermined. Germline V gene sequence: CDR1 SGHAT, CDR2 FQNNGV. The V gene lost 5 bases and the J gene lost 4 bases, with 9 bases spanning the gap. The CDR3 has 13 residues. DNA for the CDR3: TGTGCCAGCAGCCCGTCGGGGAATCAGCCCCAGCATTTT. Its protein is CASSPSGNQPQHF.

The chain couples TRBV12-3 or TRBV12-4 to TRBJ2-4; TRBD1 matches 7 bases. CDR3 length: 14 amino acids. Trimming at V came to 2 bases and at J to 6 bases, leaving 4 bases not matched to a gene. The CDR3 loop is CASSLKGAGNIQYF. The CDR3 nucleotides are TGTGCCAGCAGTTTAAAGGGGGCCGGAAACATTCAGTACTTC.